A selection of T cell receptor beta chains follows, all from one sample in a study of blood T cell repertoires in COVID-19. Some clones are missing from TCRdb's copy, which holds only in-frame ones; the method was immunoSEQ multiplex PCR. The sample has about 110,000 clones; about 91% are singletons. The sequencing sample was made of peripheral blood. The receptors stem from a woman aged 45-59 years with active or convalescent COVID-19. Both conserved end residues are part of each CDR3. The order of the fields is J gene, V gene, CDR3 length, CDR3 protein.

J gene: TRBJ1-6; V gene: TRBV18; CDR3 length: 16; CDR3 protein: CASSSIRQGENSPLHF
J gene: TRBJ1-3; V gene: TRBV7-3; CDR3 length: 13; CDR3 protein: CASSLDMGNTIYF
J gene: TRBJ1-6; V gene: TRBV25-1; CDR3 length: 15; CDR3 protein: CASSQAGGFDSPLHF
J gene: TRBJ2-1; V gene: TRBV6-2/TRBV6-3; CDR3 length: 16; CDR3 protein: CASSGGGQRKYNEQFF
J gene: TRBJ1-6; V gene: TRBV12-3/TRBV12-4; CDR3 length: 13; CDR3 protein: CASSQGSNSPLHF
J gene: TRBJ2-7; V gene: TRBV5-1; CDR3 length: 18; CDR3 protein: CASSLDPSGRAVLDEQYF
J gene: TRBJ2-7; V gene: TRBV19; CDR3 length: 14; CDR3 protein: CASSMGLAGALQYF
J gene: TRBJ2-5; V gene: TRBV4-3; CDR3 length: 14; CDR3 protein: CASSQTPEQETQYF
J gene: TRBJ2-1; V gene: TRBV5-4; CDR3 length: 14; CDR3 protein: CASSLPGDYNEQFF
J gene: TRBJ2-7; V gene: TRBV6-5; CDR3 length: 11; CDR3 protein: CASSPDGMEYF
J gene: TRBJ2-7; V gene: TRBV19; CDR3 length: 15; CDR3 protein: CASSSWTSGRYEQYF
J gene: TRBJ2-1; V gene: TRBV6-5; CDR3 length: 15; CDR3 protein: CASSYRRNSHGEQFF
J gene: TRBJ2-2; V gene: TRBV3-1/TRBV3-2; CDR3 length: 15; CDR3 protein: CASSQLRGALGELFF
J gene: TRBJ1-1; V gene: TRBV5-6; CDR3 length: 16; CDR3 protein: CASSLLTGGLNTEAFF
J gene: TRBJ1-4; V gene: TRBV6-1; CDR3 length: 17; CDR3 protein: CASSEVRTGGGGEKLFF
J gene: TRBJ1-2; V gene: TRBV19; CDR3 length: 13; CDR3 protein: CASSTSGVNGYTF
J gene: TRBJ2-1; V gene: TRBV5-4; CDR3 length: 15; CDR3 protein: CASSLGRGAYNEQFF
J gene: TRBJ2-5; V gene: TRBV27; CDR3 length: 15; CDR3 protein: CASSPGTTNQETQYF
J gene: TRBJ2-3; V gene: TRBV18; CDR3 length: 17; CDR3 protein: CASSPGSGQSATDTQYF
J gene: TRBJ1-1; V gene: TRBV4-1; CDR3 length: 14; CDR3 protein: CASRTESMNTEAFF
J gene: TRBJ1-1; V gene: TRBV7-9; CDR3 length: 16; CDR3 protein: CASSQMFTGGGVGAFF
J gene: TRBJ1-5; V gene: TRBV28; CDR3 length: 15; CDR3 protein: CASSPTGQGDQPQHF
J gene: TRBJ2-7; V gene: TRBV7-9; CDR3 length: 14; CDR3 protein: CASSLAGGFGEQYF
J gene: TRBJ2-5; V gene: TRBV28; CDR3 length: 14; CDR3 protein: CASSLRVGVETQYF
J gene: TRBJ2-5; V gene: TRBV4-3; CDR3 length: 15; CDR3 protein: CASSQGQGNQETQYF
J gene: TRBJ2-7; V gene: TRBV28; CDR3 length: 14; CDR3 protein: CASSLLAGVNEQYF